The 17 T cell receptor beta chains listed next were all sequenced from one sample in a study of T cell changes during pregnancy in multiple sclerosis. Sequencing used immunoSEQ multiplex PCR; TCRdb keeps in-frame clones, though not all of them. Among roughly 41,000 clones, about 89% were seen once, and the ten largest hold approximately 0.59%. This specimen was CD4+ T cells from peripheral blood mononuclear cells, taken in the first trimester of pregnancy. These receptors came from a female donor with multiple sclerosis, enrolled in a pregnancy study.

The rearrangement uses TRBV9 and TRBJ1-3; TRBD1 is a possible D gene (5 bases). The germline CDR1 and CDR2 sequences are SGDLS and YYNGEE. The V and J ends lost 0 bases and 4 bases respectively, with 11 bases between them. This CDR3 has 15 amino acids. DNA of the CDR3: TGTGCCAGCAGCGTAGGCCAGGGAGGCGGAAACACCATATATTTT. This sequence encodes CASSVGQGGGNTIYF. Full variable domain (remainder filled in from reference TRBV9 and TRBJ1-3): DSGVTQTPKHLITATGQRVTLRCSPRSGDLSVYWYQQSLDQGLQFLIQYYNGEERAKGNILERFSAQQFPDLHSELNLSSLELGDSALYFCASSVGQGGGNTIYFGEGSWLTVV.

This clone was detected a few times. This chain links TRBV5-6 with TRBJ2-7; a weak D match, TRBD1 (5 bases). CDR1 is SGHDT, CDR2 YYEEEE, per germline. V gave up 3 bases and J gave up 4 bases, with 8 bases separating them. The CDR3 length is 12 residues. The CDR3 DNA reads as TGTGCCAGCAGCTCAGGGCTTTACGAGCAGTACTTC. Its translation is CASSSGLYEQYF.

This clone was counted only a few times. This chain connects TRBV28 to TRBJ1-5; TRBD1 agrees at 9 bases. Germline V gene lookup returns CDR1 MDHEN and CDR2 SYDVKM. Losses at the gene ends were 8 bases for V and 7 bases for J; bases not matched to a gene: 6. The CDR3 is made up of 13 amino acids. CDR3 sequence reads: CASRDREMQPQHF. The CDR3 DNA reads TGTGCCAGCCGGGACAGGGAGATGCAGCCCCAGCATTTT.

CDR3: CASSQSDLLTEQFF. The CDR3 DNA reads TGTGCCAGCAGCCAATCTGACTTACTAACTGAGCAGTTCTTC. The chain couples TRBV4-2 to TRBJ2-1; D not resolved. The germline V gene has CDR1 LGHNA and CDR2 YNFKEQ. This CDR3 region has 14 residues. V lost 2 bases and J 9 bases, leaving 14 bases between the germline ends.

V is TRBV18 and J is TRBJ1-2; D is unclear. The CDR3 sequence is 15 residues long. V lost 4 bases, J lost 8 bases, and 20 bases lay in between. Germline CDR1 is KGHSH and CDR2 is LQKENI. The CDR3 loop reads CASSLIDTPLPGYTF. The CDR3 DNA sequence: TGTGCCAGCTCACTCATCGACACCCCCTTGCCCGGCTACACCTTC.

The chain combines TRBV25-1 with TRBJ1-1; D gene unclear. V lost 3 bases and J lost 3, with 5 bases in between. There are 12 residues in the CDR3. Germline assignment: CDR1 MGHDK and CDR2 SYGVNS. The CDR3 loop is CASSEAYTEAFF. CDR3 sequence (DNA): TGTGCCAGCAGTGAGGCCTACACTGAAGCTTTCTTT.

This chain uses TRBV30 with TRBJ1-5, with D perhaps matching TRBD1 (5 bases). Trimming took 4 bases from V and 7 from J, leaving 17 bases between them. This CDR3 is built from 14 residues. The germline V gene encodes CDR1 GTSNPN and CDR2 SVGIG (reference sequence). CDR3: CAWNRLGAGQPQHF. In nucleotides, the CDR3 is TGTGCCTGGAATAGATTAGGGGCCGGGCAGCCCCAGCATTTT. Full variable domain (outside the CDR3, taken from reference TRBV30 and TRBJ1-5): SQTIHQWPATLVQPVGSPLSLECTVEGTSNPNLYWYRQAAGRGLQLLFYSVGIGQISSEVPQNLSASRPQDRQFILSSKKLLLSDSGFYLCAWNRLGAGQPQHFGDGTRLSIL.

The genes are TRBV4-1 and TRBJ2-2, with D maybe TRBD1 (5 bases). The CDR3 sequence is 18 residues long. Germline CDR1 and CDR2: MGHRA and YSYEKL. V dropped 1 base and J dropped 3 bases, with 18 bases sitting between them. The CDR3 sequence: CASSQVGVRTSDTGELFF. CDR3 sequence (DNA): TGCGCCAGCAGCCAAGTGGGTGTGAGGACATCTGACACCGGGGAGCTGTTTTTT.

The count of this clone is one. The chain employs TRBV7-9 and TRBJ2-5, with a weak D call TRBD2 (6 bases). Trimming took 3 bases from V and 5 from J, leaving 10 bases between them. The germline V gene has CDR1 SEHNR and CDR2 FQNEAQ (reference sequence). There are 13 residues in the CDR3. CDR3 loop: CASSLSGRETQYF. The CDR3 DNA sequence: TGTGCCAGCAGCTTGAGTGGGAGGGAGACCCAGTACTTC.

The chain carries TRBV7-2 and TRBJ2-1, with 7 bases fitting TRBD1. Germline V gives CDR1 SGHTA, CDR2 FQGNSA. CDR3 length: 12 amino acids. Trimming at V came to 5 bases and at J to 9 bases, leaving 4 bases not matched to a gene. The chain's CDR3 is CASSLDRAEQFF. In DNA, the CDR3 is TGTGCCAGCAGCCTTGACAGGGCTGAGCAGTTCTTC.

The chain employs TRBV7-9 and TRBJ2-1, with no clear D. CDR3 length: 13 amino acids. V lost 2 bases, J lost 10 bases, and 12 bases lay in between. Germline CDR1 reads SEHNR; CDR2 reads FQNEAQ (reference sequence). The CDR3 bases are TGTGCCAGCAGCTTAATGGTAAGCGCGGAGCAGTTCTTC. This codes for CASSLMVSAEQFF.

The V call is TRBV5-1, the J call TRBJ2-2, with TRBD2 matching over 7 bases. Trimming removed 0 bases from V and 5 bases from J; junction bases left unmatched: 7. The CDR3 runs 16 residues. CDR1 is SGHRS, CDR2 YFSETQ, per germline. The CDR3 spells CASSLDRGGGTGELFF. In DNA form, the CDR3 reads TGCGCCAGCAGCTTGGATCGTGGCGGGGGAACCGGGGAGCTGTTTTTT.

The chain combines TRBV28 with TRBJ2-7; 11 bases are a match to TRBD2. Trimming removed 3 bases from V and 4 bases from J; junction bases left unmatched: 5. The CDR3 is 15 amino acids. The germline CDR1 and CDR2 sequences are MDHEN and SYDVKM. CDR3 in DNA: TGTGCCAGCAGTTTGGGCACTAGCGGGAGATACGAGCAGTACTTC. Translating it yields CASSLGTSGRYEQYF.

The chain recombines TRBV28 with TRBJ1-5; TRBD1 is a possible D gene (5 bases). Germline CDR1 and CDR2: MDHEN and SYDVKM. Deletions cut 3 bases from V and 3 bases from J, with 9 bases between. The CDR3 sequence is 14 residues long. The CDR3 region is CASSFGGDNQPQHF. The CDR3 DNA reads TGTGCCAGCAGTTTCGGAGGGGACAATCAGCCCCAGCATTTT. The complete variable domain, with remaining parts taken from reference TRBV28 and TRBJ1-5, reads DVKVTQSSRYLVKRTGEKVFLECVQDMDHENMFWYRQDPGLGLRLIYFSYDVKMKEKGDIPEGYSVSREKKERFSLILESASTNQTSMYLCASSFGGDNQPQHFGDGTRLSIL.

Only one count was recorded for this clone. V usage is TRBV18 and J usage is TRBJ2-1, with TRBD2 matching over 10 bases. V shed 2 bases and J 3 bases; nucleotides not matched to a gene: 22. Germline values: CDR1 KGHSH, CDR2 LQKENI. The CDR3 extends over 22 amino acids. Written as DNA, the CDR3 is TGTGCCAGCTCACCAATGCAAGCGGGAGGGACCACAGGACAAAAATTCTACAATGAGCAGTTCTTC. This gives the protein CASSPMQAGGTTGQKFYNEQFF. Using reference TRBV18 and TRBJ2-1 for the parts outside the CDR3, the full variable domain is NAGVMQNPRHLVRRRGQEARLRCSPMKGHSHVYWYRQLPEEGLKFMVYLQKENIIDESGMPKERFSAEFPKEGPSILRIQQVVRGDSAAYFCASSPMQAGGTTGQKFYNEQFFGPGTRLTVL.

This chain joins TRBV18 and TRBJ1-4, with TRBD1 matching over 11 bases. J lost 2 bases, V lost 3 bases, and 5 bases had no gene match. Germline values: CDR1 KGHSH, CDR2 LQKENI. The CDR3 consists of 17 residues. The CDR3 region has the DNA TGTGCCAGCTCACCCGGACAGGGGGCGGTTACTAATGAAAAACTGTTTTTT. This translates into CASSPGQGAVTNEKLFF.

The rearrangement joins TRBV5-4 to TRBJ2-1, with D possibly matching TRBD2 (5 bases). This CDR3 comprises 13 residues. Trimming removed 1 base at V and 5 bases at J, with 7 bases between. Looked up from germline, CDR1 is SGHNT and CDR2 is YYREEE (reference sequence). In nucleotides, the CDR3 is TGTGCCAGCAGCTTGACCGGGAACAATGAGCAGTTCTTC. Translating gives CASSLTGNNEQFF.